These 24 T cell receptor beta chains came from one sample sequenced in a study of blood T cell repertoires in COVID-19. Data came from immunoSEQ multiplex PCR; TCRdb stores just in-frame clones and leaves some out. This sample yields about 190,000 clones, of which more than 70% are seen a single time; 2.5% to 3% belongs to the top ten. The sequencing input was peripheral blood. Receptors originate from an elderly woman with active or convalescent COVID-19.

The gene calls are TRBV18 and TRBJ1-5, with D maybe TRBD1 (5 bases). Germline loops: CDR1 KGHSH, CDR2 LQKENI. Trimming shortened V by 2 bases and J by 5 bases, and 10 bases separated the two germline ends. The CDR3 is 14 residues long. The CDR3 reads CASSPAGGDQPQHF. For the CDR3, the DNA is TGTGCCAGCTCACCAGCCGGGGGGGATCAGCCCCAGCATTTT.

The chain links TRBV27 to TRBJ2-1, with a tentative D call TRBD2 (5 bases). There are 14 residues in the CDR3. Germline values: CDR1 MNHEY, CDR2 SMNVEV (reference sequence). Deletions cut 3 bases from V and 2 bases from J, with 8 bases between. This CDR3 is CASSLDFAYNEQFF. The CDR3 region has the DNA TGTGCCAGCAGTTTGGACTTTGCCTACAATGAGCAGTTCTTC.

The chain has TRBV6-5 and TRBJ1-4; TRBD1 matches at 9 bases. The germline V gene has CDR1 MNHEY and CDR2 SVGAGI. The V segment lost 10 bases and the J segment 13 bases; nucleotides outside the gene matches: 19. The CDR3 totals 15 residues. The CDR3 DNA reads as TGTGCCACCACCCGGGACAGGGTACAGGCAGAGGGACTGTTTTTT. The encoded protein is CATTRDRVQAEGLFF.

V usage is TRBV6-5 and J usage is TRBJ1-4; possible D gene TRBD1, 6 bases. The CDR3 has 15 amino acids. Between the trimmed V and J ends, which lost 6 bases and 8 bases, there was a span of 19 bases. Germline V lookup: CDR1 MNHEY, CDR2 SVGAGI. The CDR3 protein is CASSPGGGRVEKLFF. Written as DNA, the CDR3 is TGTGCCAGCAGCCCGGGAGGGGGGCGAGTCGAAAAACTGTTTTTT.

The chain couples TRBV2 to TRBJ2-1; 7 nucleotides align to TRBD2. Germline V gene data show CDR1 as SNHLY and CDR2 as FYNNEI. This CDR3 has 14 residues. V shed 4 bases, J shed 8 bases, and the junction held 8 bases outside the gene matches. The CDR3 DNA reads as TGTGCCAGCAGTGGGGCTAGCGGAGGCGATGAGCAGTTCTTC. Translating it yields CASSGASGGDEQFF.

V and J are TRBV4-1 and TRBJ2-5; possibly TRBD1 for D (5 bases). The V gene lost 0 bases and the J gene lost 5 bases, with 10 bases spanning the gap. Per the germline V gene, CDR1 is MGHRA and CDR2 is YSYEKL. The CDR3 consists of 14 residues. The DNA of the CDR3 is TGCGCCAGCAGCCAAGAGGGGCTGGGGGAGACCCAGTACTTC. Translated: CASSQEGLGETQYF.

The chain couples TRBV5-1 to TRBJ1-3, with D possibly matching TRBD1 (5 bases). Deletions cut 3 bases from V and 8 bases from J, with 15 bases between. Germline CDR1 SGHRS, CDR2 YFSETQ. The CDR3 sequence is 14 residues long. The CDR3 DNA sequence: TGCGCCAGCAGCTCCAACCTCGGGGGGGACACCATATATTTT. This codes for CASSSNLGGDTIYF.

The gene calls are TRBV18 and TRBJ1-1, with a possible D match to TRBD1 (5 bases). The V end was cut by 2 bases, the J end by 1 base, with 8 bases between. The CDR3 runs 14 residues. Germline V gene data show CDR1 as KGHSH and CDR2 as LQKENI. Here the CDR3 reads CASSPGAGNTEAFF. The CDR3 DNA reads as TGTGCCAGCTCACCAGGGGCAGGGAACACTGAAGCTTTCTTT.

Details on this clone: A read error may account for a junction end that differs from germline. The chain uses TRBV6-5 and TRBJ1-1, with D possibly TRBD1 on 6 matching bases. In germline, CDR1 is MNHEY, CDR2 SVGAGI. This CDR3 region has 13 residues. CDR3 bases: TGTGCCAGCAGTCACTCCCGGGACAACGAAGCTTTCTTT. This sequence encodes CASSHSRDNEAFF.

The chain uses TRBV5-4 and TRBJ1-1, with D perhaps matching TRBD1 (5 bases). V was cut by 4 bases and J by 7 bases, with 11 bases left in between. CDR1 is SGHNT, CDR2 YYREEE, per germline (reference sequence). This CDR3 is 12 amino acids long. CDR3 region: CASSESGIEAFF. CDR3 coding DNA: TGTGCCAGCAGCGAATCAGGGATTGAAGCTTTCTTT.

The CDR3 DNA sequence: TGTGCCAGCAGCTTAAGGGTTACAGGGGGACAGAACACTGAAGCTTTCTTT. It is translated as CASSLRVTGGQNTEAFF. The chain couples TRBV7-9 to TRBJ1-1; 8 bases fit TRBD1. From germline, CDR1 is SEHNR and CDR2 FQNEAQ (reference sequence). V was pared by 2 bases and J by 1 base, with 9 bases of the junction left unmatched. CDR3 length: 17 residues.

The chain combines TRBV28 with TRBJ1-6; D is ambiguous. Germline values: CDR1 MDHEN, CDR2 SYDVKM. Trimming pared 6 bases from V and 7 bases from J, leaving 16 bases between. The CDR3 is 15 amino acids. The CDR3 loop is CASSLPDTLNSPLHF. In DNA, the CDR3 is TGTGCCAGCAGCCTACCAGACACGTTGAATTCACCCCTCCACTTT.

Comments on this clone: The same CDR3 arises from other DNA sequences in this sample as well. CDR3 protein: CASRYGLAGDYEQYF. CDR3 nucleotide sequence: TGTGCCAGCAGATACGGACTAGCGGGGGACTACGAGCAGTACTTC. The chain uses TRBV2 and TRBJ2-7; 13 bases map to TRBD2. CDR3 size: 15 residues. The germline V gene encodes CDR1 SNHLY and CDR2 FYNNEI. V lost 6 bases and J lost 3; bases outside the gene matches: 5.

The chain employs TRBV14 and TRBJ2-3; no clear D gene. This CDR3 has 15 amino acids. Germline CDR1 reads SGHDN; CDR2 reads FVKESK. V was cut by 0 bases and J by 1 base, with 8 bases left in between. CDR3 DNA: TGTGCCAGCAGCCAAGATGTTTGGCGCACAGATACGCAGTATTTT. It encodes CASSQDVWRTDTQYF.

This CDR3 is CATSWGGDREQYF. The CDR3 nucleotides are TGTGCCACCAGCTGGGGGGGGGATCGCGAGCAGTACTTC. The chain links TRBV15 to TRBJ2-7; the match to TRBD2 covers 7 bases. V was clipped by 5 bases and J by 6 bases; unmatched bases: 7. From germline, CDR1 is LNHNV and CDR2 YYDKDF (reference sequence). There are 13 residues in the CDR3.

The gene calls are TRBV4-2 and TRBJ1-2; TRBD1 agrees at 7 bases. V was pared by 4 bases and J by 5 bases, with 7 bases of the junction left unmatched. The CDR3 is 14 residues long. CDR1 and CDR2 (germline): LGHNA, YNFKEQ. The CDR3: CASSPDRAGYGYTF. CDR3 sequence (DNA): TGTGCCAGCAGCCCCGACAGGGCCGGGTATGGCTACACCTTC.

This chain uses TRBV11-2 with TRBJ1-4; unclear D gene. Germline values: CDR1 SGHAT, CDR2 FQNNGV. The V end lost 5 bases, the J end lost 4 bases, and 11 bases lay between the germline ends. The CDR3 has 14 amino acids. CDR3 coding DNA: TGTGCCAGCAGCCGGACTGTCTATAATGAAAAACTGTTTTTT. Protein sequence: CASSRTVYNEKLFF.

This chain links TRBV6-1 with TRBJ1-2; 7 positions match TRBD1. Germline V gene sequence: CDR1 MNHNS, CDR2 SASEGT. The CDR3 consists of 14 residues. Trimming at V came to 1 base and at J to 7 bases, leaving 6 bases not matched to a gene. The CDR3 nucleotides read TGTGCCAGCAGTGAAGGACAGGGAATATTTGGCTACACCTTC. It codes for CASSEGQGIFGYTF.

The CDR3 nucleotides read TGTGCCAGTAGTCATCGGGACAGTGGTTATAGCAATCAGCCCCAGCATTTT. Translation: CASSHRDSGYSNQPQHF. J is TRBJ1-5 and V is TRBV19; 7 bases map to TRBD1. CDR1 and CDR2 (germline): LNHDA, SQIVND (reference sequence). The CDR3 covers 17 residues. V was clipped by 5 bases and J by 0 bases; unmatched bases: 10.

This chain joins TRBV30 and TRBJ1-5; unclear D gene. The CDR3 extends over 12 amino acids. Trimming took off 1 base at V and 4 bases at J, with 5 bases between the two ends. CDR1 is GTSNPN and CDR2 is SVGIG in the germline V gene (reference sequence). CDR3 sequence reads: CAWSERNQPQHF. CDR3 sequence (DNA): TGTGCCTGGAGTGAGAGGAATCAGCCCCAGCATTTT.

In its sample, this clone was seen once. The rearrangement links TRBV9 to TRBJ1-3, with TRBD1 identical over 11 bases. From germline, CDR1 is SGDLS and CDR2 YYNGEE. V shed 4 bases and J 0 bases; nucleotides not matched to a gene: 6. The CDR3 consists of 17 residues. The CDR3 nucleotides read TGTGCCAGCAGCACCCGGACAGGGGGCGCCTCTGGAAACACCATATATTTT. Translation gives CASSTRTGGASGNTIYF.

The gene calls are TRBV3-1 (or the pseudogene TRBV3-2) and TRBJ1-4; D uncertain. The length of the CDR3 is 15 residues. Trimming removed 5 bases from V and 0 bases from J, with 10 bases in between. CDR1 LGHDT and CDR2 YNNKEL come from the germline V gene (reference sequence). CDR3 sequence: CASSFSGATNEKLFF. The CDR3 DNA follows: TGTGCCAGCAGCTTCTCGGGAGCAACTAATGAAAAACTGTTTTTT.

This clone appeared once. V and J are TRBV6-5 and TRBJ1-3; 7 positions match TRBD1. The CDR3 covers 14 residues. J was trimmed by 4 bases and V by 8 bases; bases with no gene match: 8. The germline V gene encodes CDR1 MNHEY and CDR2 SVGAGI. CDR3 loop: CASGRGLGGNTIYF. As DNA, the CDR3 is TGTGCCAGCGGTAGGGGGCTCGGCGGAAACACCATATATTTT.

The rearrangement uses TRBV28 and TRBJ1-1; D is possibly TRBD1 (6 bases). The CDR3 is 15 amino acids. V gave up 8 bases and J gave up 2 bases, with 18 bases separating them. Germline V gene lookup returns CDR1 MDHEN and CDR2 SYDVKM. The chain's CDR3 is CASRHRVVYNTEAFF. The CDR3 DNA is TGTGCCAGCCGGCACAGGGTAGTCTACAACACTGAAGCTTTCTTT. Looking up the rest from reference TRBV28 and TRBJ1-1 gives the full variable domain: DVKVTQSSRYLVKRTGEKVFLECVQDMDHENMFWYRQDPGLGLRLIYFSYDVKMKEKGDIPEGYSVSREKKERFSLILESASTNQTSMYLCASRHRVVYNTEAFFGQGTRLTVV.